Listed below are T cell receptor beta chains from one sample, sequenced in a study of CD8 T cells in ankylosing spondylitis. TCRdb ran MiXCR on the 5' RACE reads and lists one entry per CDR3 protein. Counted here are roughly 220,000 distinct CDR3 sequences, about 16% occurring once; the ten biggest clones make up more than 40%. Sequenced sample: blood, either unsorted or a sorted T cell fraction (not recorded which). These receptors were taken from a male donor with ankylosing spondylitis. Both conserved end residues are part of each CDR3. Each record gives: V gene, D gene, clone size, J gene, CDR3 DNA, CDR3 protein. A D gene is named only where the DNA matches it firmly. For some rows the clone size is stated as once, few or many, or as a class when expanded; others skip it.

TRBV7-9	TRBD1	-	TRBJ2-5	TGTGCCAGCAGCGTCAGGGGGTTTGAGACCCAGTACTTC	CASSVRGFETQYF
TRBV19	TRBD2	-	TRBJ2-7	TGTGCCAGTAGCCCGGGACTAGCGGAATTCGAGCAGTACTTC	CASSPGLAEFEQYF
TRBV9	TRBD1	few	TRBJ2-7	TGTGCCAGCAGCGTAGTAGGGGAGAGGACAGGGTACGACGAGCAGTACTTC	CASSVVGERTGYDEQYF
TRBV20-1	TRBD2	few	TRBJ2-3	TGCAGTGCTACCCGACTAGCGGGAGCGGAAGATACGCAGTATTTT	CSATRLAGAEDTQYF
TRBV10-3	-	-	TRBJ1-4	TGTGCCATCAGTGAAGGGGGACTGGCAACTAATGAAAAACTGTTTTTT	CAISEGGLATNEKLFF
TRBV7-2	-	many	TRBJ1-1	TGTGCCAGCAGCGCGGGACACTTGAACACTGAAGCTTTCTTT	CASSAGHLNTEAFF
TRBV10-3	TRBD2	few	TRBJ2-2	TGTGCCATCAGTGAGGGTAGCGGGATCAACACCGGGGAGCTGTTTTTT	CAISEGSGINTGELFF
TRBV12-3/TRBV12-4	-	few	TRBJ1-3	TGTGCCAGCAGTTCGATGGACACCGCGGTTTTT	CASSSMDTAVF
TRBV12-3/TRBV12-4	-	-	TRBJ2-1	TGTGCCAGCAGGCTACCTGCAGGCGGTATATACAATGAGCAGTTCTTC	CASRLPAGGIYNEQFF
TRBV28	-	-	TRBJ2-7	TGTGCCAGCAGTGGGCTAGTTTCAGACGACGAGCAGTACTTC	CASSGLVSDDEQYF
TRBV7-2	TRBD2	few	TRBJ2-7	TGTGCCAGCAGCCTAACTAGCGAACCGACCTACGAGCAGTACTTC	CASSLTSEPTYEQYF
TRBV4-1	TRBD1	-	TRBJ1-5	TGCGCCAGCAGCCAAGCTTCAGGGGGCTATAGCAATCAGCCCCAGCATTTT	CASSQASGGYSNQPQHF
TRBV7-6	-	once	TRBJ2-1	TGTGCCAGCAGCCCGCAGGGCCTGGGCAATGAGCAGTTCTTC	CASSPQGLGNEQFF
TRBV13	-	-	TRBJ1-1	TGTGCCAGCAGCTTAGGACCGACAAACACTGAAGCTTTCTTT	CASSLGPTNTEAFF
TRBV9	-	few	TRBJ1-6	TGTGCCAGCAGCGTAGGAGACATCTCTAATTCACCCCTCCACTTT	CASSVGDISNSPLHF
TRBV4-1	TRBD1	-	TRBJ2-7	TGCGCCAGCAGCCAAGCCCACGGGACAGAGGAGTACTTC	CASSQAHGTEEYF
TRBV12-3/TRBV12-4	-	many	TRBJ1-2	TGTGCCAGCAGTTTAATAACAGGCCTTGGCTACACCTTC	CASSLITGLGYTF
TRBV27	-	-	TRBJ1-3	TGTGCCAGCACCCTAATGGGACCGGGGGCTGGAAACACCATATATTTT	CASTLMGPGAGNTIYF
TRBV5-1	TRBD1	-	TRBJ1-2	TGCGCCAGCAGCCATGGACAGGGAGGGAGTGGCGGCTACACCTTC	CASSHGQGGSGGYTF
TRBV2	-	few	TRBJ2-7	TGTGCCAGCAGTGATTCCCTATACGAGCAGTACTTC	CASSDSLYEQYF
TRBV27	-	-	TRBJ1-1	TGTGCCAGCAGTTTAAAGGGCAATCCTCCCTATGGGAACACTGAAGCTTTCTTT	CASSLKGNPPYGNTEAFF
TRBV12-3/TRBV12-4	TRBD2	few	TRBJ2-3	TGTGCCAGCAGTTTAGGGCTAGCGGGAGGACTCGATACGCAGTATTTT	CASSLGLAGGLDTQYF
TRBV12-3/TRBV12-4	-	medium-sized	TRBJ2-5	TGTGCCAGCAGCCGGGACGGACACCAAGAGACCCAGTACTTC	CASSRDGHQETQYF
TRBV19	-	-	TRBJ2-1	TGTGCCAGTAGTATATCTCTTGGGGAGCAGTTCTTC	CASSISLGEQFF
TRBV11-1	-	-	TRBJ2-7	TGTGCCAGCAGCTTAGCTCAGGCAAGGATCTACGAGCAGTACTTC	CASSLAQARIYEQYF
TRBV7-9	-	-	TRBJ1-6	TGTGCCAGCAACTCAAGGGATTCACCCCTCCACTTT	CASNSRDSPLHF
TRBV5-6	-	-	TRBJ2-1	TGTGCCAGCGCCGGGGGGGACAGCTCCTACAATGAGCAGTTCTTC	CASAGGDSSYNEQFF
TRBV13	TRBD2	-	TRBJ2-1	TGTGCCAGCAGCGAACCGGGAAGGGAGGGCCCCTACAATGAGCAGTTCTTC	CASSEPGREGPYNEQFF
TRBV7-6	TRBD2	few	TRBJ2-3	TGTGCCAGCAGCCCGACCCACGGGGGGACAGATACGCAGTATTTT	CASSPTHGGTDTQYF
TRBV12-3/TRBV12-4	TRBD2	-	TRBJ2-2	TGTGCCAGCAGTTTAAGAGGGAGCGGGGGCTACACCGGGGAGCTGTTTTTT	CASSLRGSGGYTGELFF
TRBV5-8	TRBD2	-	TRBJ2-3	TGTGCCAGCAGCCTAACTAGCGGGGCCCTTAATACGCAGTATTTT	CASSLTSGALNTQYF
TRBV7-2	TRBD2	once	TRBJ2-3	TGTGCCAGCAGCATCAGCGGGGGGGCCGGGGATACGCAGTATTTT	CASSISGGAGDTQYF
TRBV5-1	TRBD1	few	TRBJ1-1	TGCGCCAGCAGCACAGGACAGGGGAGCACTGAAGCTTTCTTT	CASSTGQGSTEAFF
TRBV20-1	TRBD1	-	TRBJ2-7	TGCAGTGCTCCCGGGACAGGCGCCTACGAGCAGTACTTC	CSAPGTGAYEQYF
TRBV15	TRBD1	-	TRBJ2-5	TGTGCCACCAGCAGAGCAAAGGGACAGGGGGCGGAGACCCAGTACTTC	CATSRAKGQGAETQYF
TRBV25-1	TRBD2	few	TRBJ2-3	TGTGCCAGCAGTGGAACGGGACTAGCGTGGTATTTT	CASSGTGLAWYF
TRBV15	-	few	TRBJ1-5	TGTGCCACCAGCAGAGTACGGGGCCTAAATCAGCCCCAGCATTTT	CATSRVRGLNQPQHF